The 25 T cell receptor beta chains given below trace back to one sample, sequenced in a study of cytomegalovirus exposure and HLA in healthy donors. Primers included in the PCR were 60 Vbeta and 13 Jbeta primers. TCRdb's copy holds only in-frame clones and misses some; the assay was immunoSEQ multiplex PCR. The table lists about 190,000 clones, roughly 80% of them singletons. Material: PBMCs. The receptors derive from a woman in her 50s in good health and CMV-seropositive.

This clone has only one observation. In DNA form, the CDR3 reads TGTGCCAGCAATCTTGGATGGAAGGGGAACTATGGCTACACCTTC. Protein: CASNLGWKGNYGYTF. The chain recombines TRBV6-6 with TRBJ1-2; possible D gene TRBD1, 5 bases. From germline, CDR1 is MNHNY and CDR2 SVGAGI (reference sequence). Trimming shortened V by 7 bases and J by 2 bases, and 17 bases separated the two germline ends. CDR3 length: 15 residues.

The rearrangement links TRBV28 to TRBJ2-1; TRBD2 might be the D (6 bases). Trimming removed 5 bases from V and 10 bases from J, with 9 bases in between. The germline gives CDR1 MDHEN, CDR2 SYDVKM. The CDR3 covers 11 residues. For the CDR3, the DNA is TGTGCCAGCAGTGGGACTTTCGAGCAGTTCTTC. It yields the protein CASSGTFEQFF.

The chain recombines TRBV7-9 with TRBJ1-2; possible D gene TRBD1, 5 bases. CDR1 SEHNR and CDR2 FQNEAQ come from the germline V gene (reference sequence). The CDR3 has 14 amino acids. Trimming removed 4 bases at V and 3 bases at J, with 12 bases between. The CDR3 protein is CASSSTRGDYGYTF. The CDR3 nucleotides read TGTGCCAGCAGCTCGACCCGGGGGGACTATGGCTACACCTTC. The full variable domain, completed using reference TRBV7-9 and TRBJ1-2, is DTGVSQNPRHKITKRGQNVTFRCDPISEHNRLYWYRQTLGQGPEFLTYFQNEAQLEKSRLLSDRFSAERPKGSFSTLEIQRTEQGDSAMYLCASSSTRGDYGYTFGSGTRLTVV.

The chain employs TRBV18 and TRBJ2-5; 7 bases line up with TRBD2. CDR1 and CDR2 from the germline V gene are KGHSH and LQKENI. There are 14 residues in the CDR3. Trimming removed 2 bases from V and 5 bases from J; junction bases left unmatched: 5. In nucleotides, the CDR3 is TGTGCCAGCTCACCAACGGGGAGGGCGGAGACCCAGTACTTC. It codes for CASSPTGRAETQYF.

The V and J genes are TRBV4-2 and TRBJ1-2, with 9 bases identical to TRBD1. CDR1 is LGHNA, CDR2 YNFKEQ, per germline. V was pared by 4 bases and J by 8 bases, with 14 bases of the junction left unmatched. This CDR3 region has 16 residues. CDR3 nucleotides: TGTGCCAGCAGCCCAGCCTTAGCGACAGGGGGTTCGGGCTACACCTTC. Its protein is CASSPALATGGSGYTF.

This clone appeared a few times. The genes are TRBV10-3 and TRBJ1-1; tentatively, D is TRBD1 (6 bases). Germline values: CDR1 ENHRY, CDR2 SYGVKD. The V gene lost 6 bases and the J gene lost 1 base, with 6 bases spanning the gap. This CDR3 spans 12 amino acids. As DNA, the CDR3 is TGTGCCATCAGACAGGGGAACACTGAAGCTTTCTTT. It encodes CAIRQGNTEAFF.

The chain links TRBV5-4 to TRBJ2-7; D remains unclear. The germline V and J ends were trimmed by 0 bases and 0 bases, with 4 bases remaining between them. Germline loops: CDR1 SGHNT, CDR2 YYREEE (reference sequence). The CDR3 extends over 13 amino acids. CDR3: CASSLDISYEQYF. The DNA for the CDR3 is TGTGCCAGCAGCTTGGATATCTCCTACGAGCAGTACTTC.

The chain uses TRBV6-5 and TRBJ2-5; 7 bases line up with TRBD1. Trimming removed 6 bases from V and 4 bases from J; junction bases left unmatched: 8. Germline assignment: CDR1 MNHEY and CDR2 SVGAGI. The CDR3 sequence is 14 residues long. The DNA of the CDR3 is TGTGCCAGCAGGGGATCGGGACAGCCAGAGACCCAGTACTTC. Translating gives CASRGSGQPETQYF.

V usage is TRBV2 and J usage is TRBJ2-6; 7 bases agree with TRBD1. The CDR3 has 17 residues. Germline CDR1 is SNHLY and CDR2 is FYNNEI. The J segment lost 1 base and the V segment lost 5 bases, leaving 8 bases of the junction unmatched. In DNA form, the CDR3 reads TGTGCCAGCAGTCCCGGACAGGCCCTTTCTGGGGCCAACGTCCTGACTTTC. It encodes CASSPGQALSGANVLTF.

CDR3 bases: TGTGCCAGCAGCTTAGGGGGGGACGTCTATGGCTACACCTTC. It codes for CASSLGGDVYGYTF. The V call is TRBV7-9, the J call TRBJ1-2; D might be TRBD1 (5 bases). Germline values: CDR1 SEHNR, CDR2 FQNEAQ (reference sequence). The CDR3 has 14 residues. Trimming cost V 1 base and J 4 bases, with 10 bases left between them.

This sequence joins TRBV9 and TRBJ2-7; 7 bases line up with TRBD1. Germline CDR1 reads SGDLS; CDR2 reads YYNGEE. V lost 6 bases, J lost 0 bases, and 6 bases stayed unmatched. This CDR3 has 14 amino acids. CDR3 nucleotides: TGTGCCAGCACAAGGACAGGCGACTCCTACGAGCAGTACTTC. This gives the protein CASTRTGDSYEQYF. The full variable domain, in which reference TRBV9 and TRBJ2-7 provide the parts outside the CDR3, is DSGVTQTPKHLITATGQRVTLRCSPRSGDLSVYWYQQSLDQGLQFLIQYYNGEERAKGNILERFSAQQFPDLHSELNLSSLELGDSALYFCASTRTGDSYEQYFGPGTRLTVT.

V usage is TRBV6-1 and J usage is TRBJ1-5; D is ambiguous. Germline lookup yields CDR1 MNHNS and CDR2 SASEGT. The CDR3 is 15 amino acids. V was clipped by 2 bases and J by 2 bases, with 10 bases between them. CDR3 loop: CASSEFIVGNQPQHF. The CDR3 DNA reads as TGTGCCAGCAGTGAATTCATCGTAGGCAATCAGCCCCAGCATTTT.

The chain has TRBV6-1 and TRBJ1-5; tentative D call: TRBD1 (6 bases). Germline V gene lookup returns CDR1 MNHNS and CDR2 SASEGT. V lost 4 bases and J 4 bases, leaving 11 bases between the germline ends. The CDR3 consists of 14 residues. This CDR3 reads CASSAWTDNQPQHF. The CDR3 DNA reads TGTGCCAGCAGTGCTTGGACAGATAATCAGCCCCAGCATTTT.

In DNA, the CDR3 is TGTGCCAGCGGTGCCAGGCTCTATGGCTACACCTTC. Translation gives CASGARLYGYTF. This chain connects TRBV6-6 to TRBJ1-2; D remains unclear. Germline V CDR1 and CDR2: MNHNY, SVGAGI (reference sequence). With 8 bases removed from V and 4 bases from J, the gap between germline ends came to 11 bases. CDR3 length: 12 residues.

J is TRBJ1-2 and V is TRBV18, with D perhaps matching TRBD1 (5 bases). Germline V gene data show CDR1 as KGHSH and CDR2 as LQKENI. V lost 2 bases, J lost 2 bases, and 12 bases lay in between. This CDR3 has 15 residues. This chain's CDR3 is CASSPFSGDNYGYTF. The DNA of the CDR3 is TGTGCCAGCTCACCATTCTCGGGGGACAACTATGGCTACACCTTC.

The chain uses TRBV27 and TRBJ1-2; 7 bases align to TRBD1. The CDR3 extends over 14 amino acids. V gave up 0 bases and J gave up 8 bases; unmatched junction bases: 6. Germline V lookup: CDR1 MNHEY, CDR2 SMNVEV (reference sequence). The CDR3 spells CASSLSEGAGGYTF. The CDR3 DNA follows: TGTGCCAGCAGTTTATCCGAGGGGGCGGGGGGCTACACCTTC.

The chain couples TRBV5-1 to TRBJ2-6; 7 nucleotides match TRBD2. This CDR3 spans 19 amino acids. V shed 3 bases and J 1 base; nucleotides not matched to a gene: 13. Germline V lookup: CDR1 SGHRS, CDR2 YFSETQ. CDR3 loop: CASSSGTGTRGSGANVLTF. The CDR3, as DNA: TGCGCCAGCAGCTCCGGGACTGGGACGCGGGGGTCTGGGGCCAACGTCCTGACTTTC.

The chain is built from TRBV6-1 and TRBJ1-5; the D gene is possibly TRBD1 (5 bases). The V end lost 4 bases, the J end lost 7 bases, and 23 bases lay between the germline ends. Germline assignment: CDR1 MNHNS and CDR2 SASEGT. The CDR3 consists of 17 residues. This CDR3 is CASSGGSGSRGGQPQHF. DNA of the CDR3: TGTGCCAGCAGTGGCGGGAGCGGCTCCCGTGGGGGGCAGCCCCAGCATTTT.

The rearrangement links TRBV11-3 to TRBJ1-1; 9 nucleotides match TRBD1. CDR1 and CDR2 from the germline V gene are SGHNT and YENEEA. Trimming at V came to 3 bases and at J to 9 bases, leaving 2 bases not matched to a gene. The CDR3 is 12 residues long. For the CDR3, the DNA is TGTGCCAGCAGCTTCGGACAGGGGAAAGCTTTCTTT. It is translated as CASSFGQGKAFF.

Written as DNA, the CDR3 is TGTGCCAGCAGCTTAATGAGCGGGGGGAACAATGAGCAGTTCTTC. It specifies CASSLMSGGNNEQFF. The rearrangement links TRBV7-6 to TRBJ2-1; the match to TRBD2 covers 9 bases. This CDR3 contains 15 residues. Per the germline V gene, CDR1 is SGHVS and CDR2 is FNYEAQ. The V segment lost 2 bases and the J segment 5 bases; nucleotides outside the gene matches: 4.

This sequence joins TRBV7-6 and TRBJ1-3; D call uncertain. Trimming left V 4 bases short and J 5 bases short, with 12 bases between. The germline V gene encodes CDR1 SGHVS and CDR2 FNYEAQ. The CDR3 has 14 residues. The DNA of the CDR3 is TGTGCCAGCAGCTCAGAAACAGAAAGAAACACCATATATTTT. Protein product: CASSSETERNTIYF.

CDR3 in DNA: TGTGCCAGTAGTATACAGACAGGGGACGGCAATCAGCCCCAGCATTTT. Its protein is CASSIQTGDGNQPQHF. The chain is built from TRBV19 and TRBJ1-5; 8 positions agree with TRBD1. V trimming: 2 bases; J trimming: 2 bases; junction bases outside the gene matches: 5. The length of the CDR3 is 16 residues. Looked up from germline, CDR1 is LNHDA and CDR2 is SQIVND (reference sequence).

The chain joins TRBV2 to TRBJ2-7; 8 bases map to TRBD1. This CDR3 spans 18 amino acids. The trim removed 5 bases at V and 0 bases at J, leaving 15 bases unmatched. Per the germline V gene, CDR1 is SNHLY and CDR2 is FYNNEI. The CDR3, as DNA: TGTGCCAGCAGTTCCCAGGGGGCTAGCCCAGGATTCTCCTACGAGCAGTACTTC. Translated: CASSSQGASPGFSYEQYF.

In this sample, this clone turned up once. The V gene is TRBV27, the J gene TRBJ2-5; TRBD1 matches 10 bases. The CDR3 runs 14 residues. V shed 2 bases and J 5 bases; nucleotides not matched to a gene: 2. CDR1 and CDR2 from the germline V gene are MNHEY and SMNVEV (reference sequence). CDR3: CASSLGQGVETQYF. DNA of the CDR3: TGTGCCAGCAGTTTAGGACAGGGGGTTGAGACCCAGTACTTC.

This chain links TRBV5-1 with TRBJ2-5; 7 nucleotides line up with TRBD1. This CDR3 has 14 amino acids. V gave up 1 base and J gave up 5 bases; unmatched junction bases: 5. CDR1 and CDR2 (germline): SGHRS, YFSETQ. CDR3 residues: CASSLSTGRETQYF. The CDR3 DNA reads TGCGCCAGCAGCTTGTCGACAGGGCGGGAGACCCAGTACTTC.